This record covers a single T cell receptor beta chain. Its antigen is unknown. Sequencing libraries made from TCR beta cDNA carried unique molecular identifiers. Input populations of roughly 0.95 to 10 million T cells gave rise to approximately 500,000 cDNA molecules. TCRdb processed the PCR reads anew with MiXCR; each CDR3 protein has one entry. The repertoire includes approximately 250,000 distinct CDR3 sequences, 35% to 45% of them detected once, and approximately 4.6% sits in the top ten. The V end lost 2 bases, the J end lost 5 bases, and 24 bases lay between the germline ends. CDR1 MNHEY and CDR2 SVGEGT come from the germline V gene. The CDR3 length is 18 residues. The data are from a study of post-analysis software for immune sequencing data. Across the whole study: Multiple sclerosis in the patients followed relapsing-remitting, secondary progressive and progressive-relapsing courses. Findings of the study overall: Samples sharing a preparation batch grouped tightly together when assessed by F measure. Controls significantly exceeded multiple sclerosis patients in normalized Chao1 diversity. With TRBV5-6, TRBV5-1 and TRBV20-1 included, about 5 TRBV segments were more frequent in patients than in controls.

The sequenced sample consisted of blood. This sequence was found in a girl aged 10 to 17 with multiple sclerosis. V gene TRBV6-2 or TRBV6-3 combines with J gene TRBJ2-5, with D perhaps matching TRBD2 (6 bases). This CDR3 is CASSYALVGGGARETQYF. In DNA form, the CDR3 reads TGTGCCAGCAGTTACGCATTGGTCGGTGGAGGGGCTCGGGAGACCCAGTACTTC.